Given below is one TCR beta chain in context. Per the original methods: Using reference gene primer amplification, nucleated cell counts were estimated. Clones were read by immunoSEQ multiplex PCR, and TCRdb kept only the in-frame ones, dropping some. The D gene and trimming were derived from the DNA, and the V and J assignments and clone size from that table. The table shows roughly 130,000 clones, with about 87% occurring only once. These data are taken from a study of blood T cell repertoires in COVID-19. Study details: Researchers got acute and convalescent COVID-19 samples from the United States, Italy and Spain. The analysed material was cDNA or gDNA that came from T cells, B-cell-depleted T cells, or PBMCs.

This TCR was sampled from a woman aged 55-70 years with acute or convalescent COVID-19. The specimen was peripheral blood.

Here the CDR3 reads CASSSVPGQGWNTEAFF. CDR3 nucleotide sequence: TGCGCCAGCAGCTCCGTCCCGGGACAGGGTTGGAACACTGAAGCTTTCTTT. J is TRBJ1-1 and V is TRBV5-1; 9 bases are shared with TRBD1. V trimming: 3 bases; J trimming: 1 base; junction bases outside the gene matches: 10. CDR1 and CDR2 (germline): SGHRS, YFSETQ. The CDR3 is 17 amino acids.